This TCR beta chain was documented in a study of CD8 T cells in ankylosing spondylitis. This clonotype has a handful of counts. Its specificity is unknown. CDR3 length: 12 amino acids. Germline V CDR1 and CDR2: DFQATT, SNEGSKA (reference sequence). Trimming cost V 6 bases and J 5 bases, with 13 bases left between them. TCRdb processed the 5' RACE reads anew with MiXCR; each CDR3 protein has one entry. The repertoire holds hundreds of thousands of distinct CDR3 sequences, with 12% as singletons. Study-wide findings and caveats: Characteristic of ankylosing spondylitis blood, it appeared, was a TCR beta motif comprising about eight highly homologous variants. Reports say disease-linked clones showed up significantly more in matched ankylosing spondylitis synovial fluid. Some motif variants were previously reported in reactive arthritis synovial fluid and blood.

V and J are TRBV20-1 and TRBJ2-5; D is unresolved. Material for sequencing was blood, either unsorted or a sorted T cell fraction (not recorded which). This clonotype originated in a male donor with ankylosing spondylitis. This CDR3 reads CSAPMARETQYF. The DNA of the CDR3 is TGCAGTGCCCCAATGGCACGTGAGACCCAGTACTTC.